This T cell receptor beta chain was documented in a study of blood T cell repertoires in COVID-19. Study-wide context: Whether acute or convalescent, the COVID-19 samples came from the United States, Italy and Spain. PBMCs, B-cell-depleted T cells, or T cells were the source of the cDNA or gDNA that made up the material.

Generated by immunoSEQ multiplex PCR, the TCRdb table keeps only in-frame clones and is missing some. The sample records 150,000 to 200,000 clones, roughly 81% being singletons. Seattle's cohort entered during active infection and was followed longitudinally. V was pared by 2 bases and J by 4 bases, with 4 bases of the junction left unmatched. Germline CDR1 KGHSH, CDR2 LQKENI. CDR3 length: 14 amino acids. The sequencing sample was made of peripheral blood. The V gene is TRBV18, the J gene TRBJ2-7, with 8 bases lining up with TRBD1. This clonotype was sampled from a woman older than 75 with COVID-19, enrolled during active disease. CDR3 region: CASSPRGQEYEQYF. The CDR3 DNA reads TGTGCCAGCTCACCAAGGGGACAGGAATACGAGCAGTACTTC.